This T cell receptor (beta chain) comes out of a study of technical replicates of blood from a few donors. Germline values: CDR1 SNHLY, CDR2 FYNNEI. The CDR3 covers 12 residues. Trimming took 6 bases from V and 4 from J, leaving 9 bases between them. Generated by immunoSEQ multiplex PCR, the TCRdb table keeps only in-frame clones and is missing some. The sample has more than 60,000 clones, just under 90% seen once. The sequencing sample was made of PBMCs. This receptor was identified in a human donor in good health. Some clones in this sample may be carry-over from other donors' samples. This chain links TRBV2 with TRBJ1-1, with D perhaps TRBD1 (6 bases). Here the CDR3 reads CASRIGGTEAFF. As DNA, the CDR3 is TGTGCCAGCAGGATAGGGGGCACTGAAGCTTTCTTT.